The 10 T cell receptor beta chains below come from one sample, sequenced in a study of early stage breast cancer tumors. Assay used: immunoSEQ multiplex PCR; TCRdb lists only in-frame clones, some missing. The data contain roughly 34,000 clones, approximately 69% of them singletons. The sequenced sample consisted of blood. These receptor sequences come from a person aged 55-75 years with breast cancer.

The rearrangement joins TRBV19 to TRBJ2-2; D is ambiguous. The CDR3 length is 12 residues. V lost 3 bases to trimming and J lost 9 bases, with 8 bases between them. Looked up from germline, CDR1 is LNHDA and CDR2 is SQIVND (reference sequence). CDR3 bases: TGTGCCAGTAGTATGGTGTTTCGGGAGCTGTTTTTT. It is translated as CASSMVFRELFF.

V is TRBV28 and J is TRBJ2-7, with unresolved D. The V gene lost 8 bases and the J gene lost 8 bases, with 16 bases spanning the gap. The CDR3 runs 12 residues. The germline CDR1 and CDR2 sequences are MDHEN and SYDVKM. In DNA, the CDR3 is TGTGCCAGCTCAAGACCCGAAACGAAGCAGTACTTC. Its protein is CASSRPETKQYF.

As regards this clone: The sample carries other DNA sequences with the same CDR3. The chain couples TRBV28 to TRBJ1-5; D is perhaps TRBD1 (6 bases). Germline loops: CDR1 MDHEN, CDR2 SYDVKM. The CDR3 spans 15 residues. Between the trimmed V and J ends, which lost 3 bases and 4 bases, there was a span of 13 bases. In DNA, the CDR3 is TGTGCCAGCAGTTTCGCAGGGGCGTTTAATCAGCCCCAGCATTTT. Translated: CASSFAGAFNQPQHF. The whole variable domain, remainder taken from reference TRBV28 and TRBJ1-5, is DVKVTQSSRYLVKRTGEKVFLECVQDMDHENMFWYRQDPGLGLRLIYFSYDVKMKEKGDIPEGYSVSREKKERFSLILESASTNQTSMYLCASSFAGAFNQPQHFGDGTRLSIL.

This clone was counted once. The chain combines TRBV27 with TRBJ2-3, with 12 bases fitting TRBD2. This CDR3 has 19 residues. V dropped 5 bases and J dropped 5; count of bases not matched to a gene: 17. Germline V gene lookup returns CDR1 MNHEY and CDR2 SMNVEV (reference sequence). In DNA, the CDR3 is TGTGCCAGCAGTACCCGGACCCCGACTAGCGGGAGAGAGATAGATACGCAGTATTTT. Protein sequence: CASSTRTPTSGREIDTQYF.

The rearrangement links TRBV2 to TRBJ1-2, with 8 bases matching TRBD1. The V gene end was trimmed by 9 bases and the J gene end by 4 bases; junction bases not matched to a gene: 7. The V gene's germline CDR1 is SNHLY and CDR2 FYNNEI. The CDR3 is made up of 13 amino acids. CDR3 sequence: CARKGQATYGYTF. CDR3 bases: TGTGCCAGAAAGGGACAGGCCACCTATGGCTACACCTTC.

The rearrangement uses TRBV21-1 and TRBJ1-3; the table's D call of TRBD1 was not tested on the DNA. TRBV21-1 is listed as a pseudogene. The CDR3 contains 17 residues. The CDR3 spells CASSKEGTGGIGNTIYF. CDR3 sequence (DNA): TGTGCCAGCAGCAAAGAGGGGACAGGGGGAATTGGAAACACCATATATTTT.

This chain connects TRBV6-5 to TRBJ1-5; TRBD1 agrees at 8 bases. V lost 4 bases, J lost 6 bases, and 11 bases stayed unmatched. Germline V lookup: CDR1 MNHEY, CDR2 SVGAGI. The CDR3 runs 16 residues. CDR3 nucleotide sequence: TGTGCCAGCAGTTCCACCCAGGGGACAGGTGGTCAGCCCCAGCATTTT. Translation: CASSSTQGTGGQPQHF.

This rearrangement joins TRBV6-5 to TRBJ2-4, with a possible D match to TRBD1 (5 bases). Germline V gives CDR1 MNHEY, CDR2 SVGAGI. The CDR3 is made up of 13 amino acids. Trimming took 6 bases from V and 0 from J, leaving 6 bases between them. CDR3 nucleotides: TGTGCCAGCAGGGGGCCAGCCAAAAACATTCAGTACTTC. Its protein is CASRGPAKNIQYF.

V usage is TRBV14 and J usage is TRBJ2-7; TRBD1 or TRBD2 may be the D gene (5 bases each). Germline V gives CDR1 SGHDN, CDR2 FVKESK. The CDR3 has 15 amino acids. The ends were cut back, 6 bases at V and 0 bases at J, with 15 bases in the middle. CDR3 protein: CASRPTLGTSYEQYF. In DNA, the CDR3 is TGTGCCAGCAGGCCCACCCTCGGGACCTCCTACGAGCAGTACTTC.

The genes are TRBV28 and TRBJ2-5; D is perhaps TRBD1 (5 bases). Germline V gene lookup returns CDR1 MDHEN and CDR2 SYDVKM. With 3 bases removed from V and 2 bases from J, the gap between germline ends came to 13 bases. This CDR3 has 15 residues. The CDR3 protein is CASSFWSGSQETQYF. The DNA of the CDR3 is TGTGCCAGCAGTTTTTGGTCAGGGTCACAAGAGACCCAGTACTTC.